Below are 17 T cell receptor beta chains sequenced from a single sample in a study of long-term antiretroviral therapy in people with HIV. Sequencing relied on immunoSEQ assay v3.0, run at survey level. Profiling relied on immunoSEQ multiplex PCR, and the TCRdb table lists in-frame clones only, not all of them. Here the sample spans about 22,000 clones, approximately 91% being singletons. The starting material was unsorted PBMCs, obtained 0.6 years after starting antiretroviral therapy. These receptors all come from a man between 60 and 75 years old with HIV.

J is TRBJ2-7 and V is TRBV10-3, with 9 bases identical to TRBD2. The J segment lost 7 bases and the V segment lost 1 base, leaving 14 bases of the junction unmatched. CDR3 length equals 17 residues. CDR1 and CDR2 from the germline V gene are ENHRY and SYGVKD. This CDR3 reads CAISEWSGGTSPMEQYF. As DNA, the CDR3 is TGTGCCATCAGTGAGTGGTCTGGGGGGACTAGCCCAATGGAGCAGTACTTC.

The genes are TRBV28 and TRBJ2-7; possibly TRBD1 for D (6 bases). The CDR3 contains 13 residues. Germline V CDR1 and CDR2: MDHEN, SYDVKM. Trimming removed 5 bases at V and 4 bases at J, with 12 bases between. The CDR3 coding sequence is TGTGCCAGCAGTCTTAGGACAGATTACGAGCAGTACTTC. Translating gives CASSLRTDYEQYF.

The J gene is TRBJ1-2, the V gene TRBV4-3, with D maybe TRBD1 (5 bases). This CDR3 is 14 amino acids long. The germline V gene encodes CDR1 LGHNA and CDR2 YSLEER. V was pared by 4 bases and J by 2 bases, with 11 bases between. The CDR3 DNA follows: TGCGCCAGCAGCCGAGAACGGGGCAACTATGGCTACACCTTC. It translates to CASSRERGNYGYTF.

The J gene is TRBJ2-7, the V gene TRBV7-6; TRBD1 is a possible D gene (5 bases). Trimming left V 0 bases short and J 6 bases short, with 12 bases between. The CDR3 loop spans 14 amino acids. CDR1 and CDR2 from the germline V gene are SGHVS and FNYEAQ. The CDR3 spells CASSLALTGAEQYF. DNA for the CDR3: TGTGCCAGCAGCTTAGCGCTAACAGGTGCCGAGCAGTACTTC. Full variable domain (outside the CDR3, taken from reference TRBV7-6 and TRBJ2-7): GAGVSQSPRYKVTKRGQDVALRCDPISGHVSLYWYRQALGQGPEFLTYFNYEAQQDKSGLPNDRFSAERPEGSISTLTIQRTEQRDSAMYRCASSLALTGAEQYFGPGTRLTVT.

The CDR3 DNA sequence: TGTGCCAGCAGTCTGGGACAGGTAAACACTGAAGCTTTCTTT. Protein sequence: CASSLGQVNTEAFF. The chain recombines TRBV6-5 with TRBJ1-1; 8 bases match TRBD1. From germline, CDR1 is MNHEY and CDR2 SVGAGI. The J segment lost 2 bases and the V segment lost 5 bases, leaving 4 bases of the junction unmatched. The CDR3 spans 14 residues.

The gene calls are TRBV7-8 and TRBJ2-7, with 10 nucleotides matching TRBD1. The J segment lost 2 bases and the V segment lost 0 bases, leaving 1 base of the junction unmatched. Germline values: CDR1 SGHVS, CDR2 FQNEAQ. The CDR3 has 15 amino acids. The CDR3 bases are TGTGCCAGCAGCTTAGCGGGGACAGGGGCCTACGAGCAGTACTTC. Its translation is CASSLAGTGAYEQYF.

The V call is TRBV7-8, the J call TRBJ2-2; tentative D call: TRBD2 (5 bases). This CDR3 region has 16 residues. The germline V and J ends were trimmed by 0 bases and 6 bases, with 14 bases remaining between them. Germline V gene data show CDR1 as SGHVS and CDR2 as FQNEAQ. CDR3 residues: CASSLALVQAAGELFF. The CDR3 DNA follows: TGTGCCAGCAGCTTAGCGCTGGTTCAAGCGGCCGGGGAGCTGTTTTTT. The full variable domain, in which reference TRBV7-8 and TRBJ2-2 provide the parts outside the CDR3, is GAGVSQSPRYKVAKRGQDVALRCDPISGHVSLFWYQQALGQGPEFLTYFQNEAQLDKSGLPSDRFFAERPEGSVSTLKIQRTQQEDSAVYLCASSLALVQAAGELFFGEGSRLTVL.

This chain links TRBV19 with TRBJ2-7, with D perhaps matching TRBD1 or TRBD2 (5 bases each). Trimming pared 1 base from V and 12 bases from J, leaving 13 bases between. The CDR3 covers 12 residues. The germline V gene encodes CDR1 LNHDA and CDR2 SQIVND (reference sequence). Written as DNA, the CDR3 is TGTGCCAGTAGTATAGCCCCGGGACGTCCGTACTTC. It encodes CASSIAPGRPYF.

The chain uses TRBV11-2 and TRBJ1-3; no reliable D call. The germline V gene encodes CDR1 SGHAT and CDR2 FQNNGV. The CDR3 consists of 14 residues. The germline V and J ends were trimmed by 5 bases and 4 bases, with 12 bases remaining between them. The CDR3 nucleotides are TGTGCCAGCAGCCCAAGGATCCCCGGAAACACCATATATTTT. It codes for CASSPRIPGNTIYF.

This sequence joins TRBV28 and TRBJ2-5; D might be TRBD1 (6 bases). Deletions cut 2 bases from V and 2 bases from J, with 12 bases between. The germline CDR1 and CDR2 sequences are MDHEN and SYDVKM. The CDR3 loop spans 15 amino acids. In DNA, the CDR3 is TGTGCCAGCAGTTTAGTCGGCAGGGGTCAAGAGACCCAGTACTTC. Amino acids: CASSLVGRGQETQYF.

The genes are TRBV30 and TRBJ2-1, with 12 nucleotides matching TRBD2. CDR1 GTSNPN and CDR2 SVGIG come from the germline V gene (reference sequence). The V segment lost 3 bases and the J segment 6 bases; nucleotides outside the gene matches: 6. The CDR3 has 15 residues. CDR3 protein: CAWSPGLAGTNEQFF. CDR3 DNA sequence: TGTGCCTGGAGCCCAGGACTAGCGGGGACCAATGAGCAGTTCTTC.

The rearrangement links TRBV5-6 to TRBJ2-7; D might be TRBD1 (6 bases). Germline V CDR1 and CDR2: SGHDT, YYEEEE. This CDR3 is 12 amino acids long. The V end lost 2 bases, the J end lost 7 bases, and 10 bases lay between the germline ends. CDR3 sequence reads: CASSFYRAEQYF. The CDR3 region has the DNA TGTGCCAGCAGCTTTTACAGGGCAGAGCAGTACTTC.

This chain links TRBV7-9 with TRBJ1-1; D is unresolved. V lost 4 bases to trimming and J lost 1 base, with 4 bases between them. This CDR3 comprises 12 residues. CDR1 is SEHNR, CDR2 FQNEAQ, per germline (reference sequence). The CDR3 here is CASSYQNTEAFF. Written as DNA, the CDR3 is TGTGCCAGCAGCTACCAGAACACTGAAGCTTTCTTT.

The chain is built from TRBV18 and TRBJ1-2; 7 bases are a match to TRBD1. With 5 bases clipped from V and 2 bases from J, the junction kept 2 bases outside the gene matches. The CDR3 is made up of 13 amino acids. The V gene's germline CDR1 is KGHSH and CDR2 LQKENI. CDR3 sequence (DNA): TGTGCCAGCTCAGAACAGGGGAACTATGGCTACACCTTC. The encoded protein is CASSEQGNYGYTF.

This clone was counted only a few times. CDR3: CAITRDGGSTDTQYF. The CDR3 region has the DNA TGTGCCATCACCCGGGACGGGGGGAGCACAGATACGCAGTATTTT. The chain employs TRBV10-3 and TRBJ2-3, with 7 bases fitting TRBD2. Germline CDR1 is ENHRY and CDR2 is SYGVKD. CDR3 size: 15 residues. V lost 7 bases and J lost 0; bases outside the gene matches: 7.

The gene calls are TRBV18 and TRBJ2-1; tentatively, D is TRBD2 (5 bases). The CDR3 length is 15 residues. V lost 0 bases and J 4 bases, leaving 10 bases between the germline ends. Germline V lookup: CDR1 KGHSH, CDR2 LQKENI. The CDR3 here is CASSPPSAGYNEQFF. The CDR3 bases are TGTGCCAGCTCACCACCATCGGCGGGTTACAATGAGCAGTTCTTC.

The chain is built from TRBV5-5 and TRBJ2-1, with a tentative D call TRBD2 (5 bases). The germline V and J ends were trimmed by 4 bases and 9 bases, with 14 bases remaining between them. Germline CDR1 and CDR2: SGHKS and YYEKEE (reference sequence). The CDR3 covers 13 residues. CDR3 loop: CASSPRGGGEQFF. CDR3 sequence (DNA): TGTGCCAGCAGCCCACGTGGAGGTGGTGAGCAGTTCTTC.